The 28 T cell receptor beta chains given below trace back to one sample, sequenced in a study of Ad26.COV2.S vaccination and SARS-CoV-2 variants (dated by TCRdb to about 2021). The label giving this sample's treatment or condition can be read as: 15 to 20 received Ad26.COV2.S at low or high dose, single or two shots; about 5 received placebo; per-sample allocation not given. Repertoires of vaccine and placebo recipients were sequenced from samples taken on day 63 after the first injection. To prepare the library, the immunoSEQ multiplex PCR assay was applied. In its TCRdb copy, this immuneACCESS table keeps in-frame sequences only and misses some clones. Where compared with another copy, unresolved V genes explain less than half of these, and the others have no known cause. For this sample the table gives about 680,000 clones, of which about 90% were detected only once. The top ten clones comprise around 1.4% of the sample.

The sample in question was peripheral blood, obtained in a trial of Ad26.COV2.S vaccine versus placebo. The receptors here all came from a person between 18 and 65 years old who received the Ad26.COV2.S COVID-19 vaccine or a placebo.

This sequence joins TRBV30 and TRBJ1-5, with D possibly matching TRBD1 (5 bases). The germline V gene encodes CDR1 GTSNPN and CDR2 SVGIG (reference sequence). The CDR3 is made up of 14 amino acids. V was cut by 0 bases and J by 5 bases, with 11 bases left in between. The CDR3 loop is CAWSVARAYQPQHF. In DNA, the CDR3 is TGTGCCTGGAGTGTTGCCAGGGCTTATCAGCCCCAGCATTTT.

V and J are TRBV3-1 (or the pseudogene TRBV3-2) and TRBJ2-6; no definite D call. This CDR3 is 15 amino acids long. V lost 4 bases to trimming and J lost 4 bases, with 11 bases between them. Germline CDR1 and CDR2: LGHDT and YNNKEL (reference sequence). In nucleotides, the CDR3 is TGTGCCAGCAGCCTACTCGGGTCGGGGGCCAACGTCCTGACTTTC. Translating gives CASSLLGSGANVLTF.

This clone has only one observation. The chain has TRBV11-2 and TRBJ1-1; D might be TRBD1 (5 bases). The CDR3 sequence is 14 residues long. Germline CDR1 and CDR2: SGHAT and FQNNGV. Trimming removed 4 bases at V and 5 bases at J, with 14 bases between. CDR3: CASSSQQGRTEAFF. The CDR3 nucleotides are TGTGCCAGCAGCTCTCAGCAGGGACGTACTGAAGCTTTCTTT. Together with reference TRBV11-2 and TRBJ1-1, the CDR3 gives the full variable domain: EAGVAQSPRYKIIEKRQSVAFWCNPISGHATLYWYQQILGQGPKLLIQFQNNGVVDDSQLPKDRFSAERLKGVDSTLKIQPAKLEDSAVYLCASSSQQGRTEAFFGQGTRLTVV.

J is TRBJ2-4 and V is TRBV6-5; 10 positions agree with TRBD2. Per the germline V gene, CDR1 is MNHEY and CDR2 is SVGAGI. This CDR3 spans 16 amino acids. Germline trimming cut 0 bases from V and 5 bases from J; bases unmatched to any gene: 4. This chain's CDR3 is CASSYSKTSGQNIQYF. The CDR3 nucleotides read TGTGCCAGCAGTTACTCGAAGACTAGCGGGCAAAACATTCAGTACTTC.

This clone was found once. The V gene is TRBV4-3, the J gene TRBJ1-4; no firm D call. Trimming stripped 4 bases from V and 8 bases from J, with 23 bases between. This CDR3 spans 17 amino acids. CDR1 and CDR2 from the germline V gene are LGHNA and YSLEER. The CDR3 sequence is CASSPIRTGGLREKLFF. In DNA form, the CDR3 reads TGCGCCAGCAGCCCAATTAGGACGGGAGGGTTGCGGGAAAAACTGTTTTTT.

A word on this clone: Other DNA sequences in the sample encode the same CDR3. The chain uses TRBV30 and TRBJ2-7; 11 bases map to TRBD1. Germline-derived CDR1 and CDR2 are GTSNPN and SVGIG (reference sequence). The V segment lost 2 bases and the J segment 2 bases; nucleotides outside the gene matches: 2. This CDR3 spans 14 amino acids. This CDR3 reads CAWSPGQGAYEQYF. The CDR3 region has the DNA TGTGCCTGGAGTCCGGGACAGGGGGCCTACGAGCAGTACTTC.

The chain is built from TRBV4-2 and TRBJ2-7; 9 bases agree with TRBD2. The V gene end was trimmed by 5 bases and the J gene end by 6 bases; junction bases not matched to a gene: 8. Germline V gives CDR1 LGHNA, CDR2 YNFKEQ. The CDR3 totals 14 residues. The CDR3: CASSSSLAGFEQYF. CDR3 DNA sequence: TGTGCCAGCAGCTCCTCGCTAGCGGGGTTCGAGCAGTACTTC.

This clone was counted ten times or more. The rearrangement uses TRBV10-1 and TRBJ2-1; TRBD2 aligns across 7 bases. The CDR3 is made up of 15 amino acids. After removal of 3 bases from V and 6 bases from J, the junction contained 8 bases not matched to a gene. Germline CDR1 reads WNHNN; CDR2 reads SYGVQD (reference sequence). CDR3 region: CASSDGGSYGNEQFF. In DNA, the CDR3 is TGCGCCAGCAGTGACGGCGGGAGCTACGGCAATGAGCAGTTCTTC.

The chain combines TRBV11-2 with TRBJ1-2; no firm D call. This CDR3 is built from 13 residues. V was clipped by 5 bases and J by 8 bases, with 15 bases between them. The germline CDR1 and CDR2 sequences are SGHAT and FQNNGV. DNA for the CDR3: TGTGCCAGCAGCGCCTTCACCGGACGAGGCTACACCTTC. Its translation is CASSAFTGRGYTF.

This sequence joins TRBV12-3 or TRBV12-4 and TRBJ2-7; 7 positions match TRBD1. The ends lost 4 bases at V and 5 bases at J; junction bases unmatched: 5. The CDR3 consists of 13 residues. CDR3 protein: CASSSDDRDEQYF. CDR3 sequence (DNA): TGTGCCAGCAGTTCCGATGACAGGGACGAGCAGTACTTC.

The chain links TRBV5-4 to TRBJ2-1; D is unclear. Trimming stripped 1 base from V and 10 bases from J, with 9 bases between. This CDR3 region has 12 residues. Germline assignment: CDR1 SGHNT and CDR2 YYREEE (reference sequence). Here the CDR3 reads CASSLFGVEQFF. CDR3 in DNA: TGTGCCAGCAGCTTGTTTGGGGTAGAGCAGTTCTTC.

The rearrangement joins TRBV7-9 to TRBJ1-2, with TRBD1 matching 9 bases. The CDR3 consists of 14 residues. Germline CDR1 is SEHNR and CDR2 is FQNEAQ (reference sequence). V gave up 5 bases and J gave up 7 bases; unmatched junction bases: 8. Here the CDR3 reads CASSPPQGATGYTF. For the CDR3, the DNA is TGTGCCAGCAGCCCCCCACAGGGGGCGACTGGCTACACCTTC. Filled out from reference TRBV7-9 and TRBJ1-2, the complete variable domain reads DTGVSQNPRHKITKRGQNVTFRCDPISEHNRLYWYRQTLGQGPEFLTYFQNEAQLEKSRLLSDRFSAERPKGSFSTLEIQRTEQGDSAMYLCASSPPQGATGYTFGSGTRLTVV.

A word on this clone: The sample contains more than one DNA sequence encoding this CDR3. The chain combines TRBV7-2 with TRBJ1-1, with 7 bases aligning to TRBD1. CDR1 SGHTA and CDR2 FQGNSA come from the germline V gene. The CDR3 spans 15 residues. V lost 5 bases to trimming and J lost 0 bases; unmatched junction nucleotides: 6. CDR3 DNA sequence: TGTGCCAGCAGCCCACGGACAGGTCTGAACACTGAAGCTTTCTTT. As protein: CASSPRTGLNTEAFF.

This rearrangement joins TRBV4-2 to TRBJ1-1; TRBD1 matches at 9 bases. Germline trimming cut 0 bases from V and 1 base from J; bases unmatched to any gene: 3. The CDR3 has 16 amino acids. Germline values: CDR1 LGHNA, CDR2 YNFKEQ. CDR3 region: CASSQDPGQGNTEAFF. The DNA of the CDR3 is TGTGCCAGCAGCCAAGATCCGGGACAGGGGAACACTGAAGCTTTCTTT.

The rearrangement uses TRBV5-1 and TRBJ1-2; D unresolved. CDR3 length: 14 amino acids. The germline gives CDR1 SGHRS, CDR2 YFSETQ. Deletions cut 4 bases from V and 4 bases from J, with 14 bases between. This CDR3 is CASSTGRELYGYTF. DNA for the CDR3: TGCGCCAGCAGCACTGGGAGGGAGCTCTATGGCTACACCTTC.

The rearrangement uses TRBV11-2 and TRBJ2-7; 11 bases fit TRBD2. This CDR3 contains 19 residues. Germline lookup yields CDR1 SGHAT and CDR2 FQNNGV. With V trimmed by 1 base and J by 0 bases, 11 bases remained unmatched. CDR3 amino acids: CASSLGPSGRWGTSYEQYF. The CDR3 DNA follows: TGTGCCAGCAGCTTAGGTCCTAGCGGGAGGTGGGGGACCTCCTACGAGCAGTACTTC.

The CDR3 region is CASSVDYRDTDTQYF. CDR3 sequence (DNA): TGTGCCAGCAGCGTAGATTACAGAGACACAGATACGCAGTATTTT. The chain carries TRBV9 and TRBJ2-3; D gene ambiguous. The V end was cut by 0 bases, the J end by 2 bases, with 10 bases between. Germline-derived CDR1 and CDR2 are SGDLS and YYNGEE. The CDR3 runs to 15 residues.

This chain uses TRBV11-3 with TRBJ2-1, with TRBD1 identical over 8 bases. V shed 5 bases, J shed 2 bases, and the junction held 5 bases outside the gene matches. CDR3 size: 15 residues. Looked up from germline, CDR1 is SGHNT and CDR2 is YENEEA. Here the CDR3 DNA reads TGTGCCAGCAGCCGCGGACAGGGCACCTACAATGAGCAGTTCTTC. Translated, it gives CASSRGQGTYNEQFF. Drawing the rest from reference TRBV11-3 and TRBJ2-1, the complete variable domain is EAGVVQSPRYKIIEKKQPVAFWCNPISGHNTLYWYLQNLGQGPELLIRYENEEAVDDSQLPKDRFSAERLKGVDSTLKIQPAELGDSAVYLCASSRGQGTYNEQFFGPGTRLTVL.

Points on this clone: At the DNA level, this CDR3 is encoded by other sequences in the same sample as well. V is TRBV18 and J is TRBJ2-5; no reliable D call. The ends were cut back, 0 bases at V and 2 bases at J, with 7 bases in the middle. The V gene's germline CDR1 is KGHSH and CDR2 LQKENI. The CDR3 has 14 residues. The CDR3 DNA reads as TGTGCCAGCTCACCACCGGGCAGTCAAGAGACCCAGTACTTC. It encodes CASSPPGSQETQYF.

The V call is TRBV11-1, the J call TRBJ1-1; the D gene is possibly TRBD1 (5 bases). Trimming cost V 2 bases and J 4 bases, with 14 bases left between them. This CDR3 has 15 residues. Germline V CDR1 and CDR2: SGHAT, FQDESV (reference sequence). The CDR3 here is CASSLTGGRGTEAFF. Written as DNA, the CDR3 is TGTGCCAGCAGCTTAACAGGAGGACGTGGCACTGAAGCTTTCTTT.

The chain links TRBV4-2 to TRBJ2-2, with D tentatively TRBD1 or TRBD2 (5 bases each). Per germline, CDR1 LGHNA and CDR2 YNFKEQ. V lost 0 bases to trimming and J lost 5 bases, with 10 bases between them. CDR3 length: 15 amino acids. This CDR3 is CASSQEGVGTGELFF. The CDR3 DNA follows: TGTGCCAGCAGCCAAGAGGGGGTAGGGACCGGGGAGCTGTTTTTT.

This chain uses TRBV27 with TRBJ1-1; possibly TRBD1 for D (5 bases). The CDR3 has 14 amino acids. With 4 bases removed from V and 1 base from J, the gap between germline ends came to 10 bases. In germline, CDR1 is MNHEY, CDR2 SMNVEV (reference sequence). CDR3 coding DNA: TGTGCCAGCAGTTGGGGGGGGAAGAACACTGAAGCTTTCTTT. Its protein is CASSWGGKNTEAFF.

The rearrangement joins TRBV6-4 to TRBJ2-3; 7 bases line up with TRBD2. Germline CDR1 is MRHNA and CDR2 is SNTAGT. The V gene end was trimmed by 2 bases and the J gene end by 7 bases; junction bases not matched to a gene: 9. The CDR3 has 15 amino acids. In DNA, the CDR3 is TGTGCCAGCAGTGACACTAGCGCCACCTTGAATACGCAGTATTTT. This encodes CASSDTSATLNTQYF.

The chain combines TRBV19 with TRBJ1-1; no clear D gene. The CDR3 runs 12 residues. Germline V gene data show CDR1 as LNHDA and CDR2 as SQIVND (reference sequence). The V end was cut by 7 bases, the J end by 3 bases, with 9 bases between. CDR3 protein: CASTHPDTEAFF. CDR3 in DNA: TGTGCCAGTACCCACCCGGACACTGAAGCTTTCTTT.

The chain carries TRBV30 and TRBJ2-3; maybe TRBD2 (5 bases). Trimming pared 5 bases from V and 4 bases from J, leaving 16 bases between. From germline, CDR1 is GTSNPN and CDR2 SVGIG (reference sequence). The CDR3 runs 14 residues. DNA of the CDR3: TGTGCCTGGTCTACTAGTCCTGGGGCAGATACGCAGTATTTT. Translation: CAWSTSPGADTQYF.

The genes are TRBV10-1 and TRBJ2-1; 9 nucleotides align to TRBD2. V was pared by 3 bases and J by 4 bases, with 4 bases of the junction left unmatched. Germline CDR1 WNHNN, CDR2 SYGVQD (reference sequence). The CDR3 loop spans 15 amino acids. CDR3 DNA sequence: TGCGCCAGCAGTGAAAGACTAGCGGAATACAATGAGCAGTTCTTC. Its translation: CASSERLAEYNEQFF.

This clone has a single count. The chain recombines TRBV10-1 with TRBJ1-1; 7 bases agree with TRBD1. Looked up from germline, CDR1 is WNHNN and CDR2 is SYGVQD (reference sequence). After removal of 6 bases from V and 2 bases from J, the junction contained 9 bases not matched to a gene. The CDR3 has 15 residues. CDR3 nucleotides: TGCGCCAGCAGCATAGGAGGGACAGTAAACACTGAAGCTTTCTTT. Its protein product is CASSIGGTVNTEAFF.

This rearrangement joins TRBV3-1 (or the pseudogene TRBV3-2) to TRBJ2-7, with 7 positions matching TRBD2. CDR1 is LGHDT and CDR2 is YNNKEL in the germline V gene (reference sequence). V shed 0 bases, J shed 6 bases, and the junction held 5 bases outside the gene matches. This CDR3 is built from 14 residues. The CDR3 reads CASSQEAGAGEQYF. The CDR3 DNA reads as TGTGCCAGCAGCCAAGAGGCGGGAGCTGGCGAGCAGTACTTC.